This T cell receptor (beta chain) is drawn from a study of immune evolution from preneoplasia to lung adenocarcinoma. Profiled with immunoSEQ multiplex PCR; TCRdb holds only in-frame clones, not every one. The sample records around 7,000 clones, approximately 80% being singletons. Study observations and caveats: Clonality was highest in normal lung, lower in later-stage lesions apparently.

Worth noting for this clone: The antigen is undetermined.

Trimming cost V 4 bases and J 2 bases; bases outside gene matches: 9. Germline CDR1 LNHDA, CDR2 SQIVND (reference sequence). This CDR3 has 16 amino acids. Sequences were obtained from FFPE adjacent normal lung tissue. The chain combines TRBV19 with TRBJ1-2; TRBD1 agrees at 8 bases. The sequence derives from a person aged 55-80 years with lung adenocarcinoma. CDR3 bases: TGTGCCAGTAGTAACCCTTCGACAGGGGCAAACTATGGCTACACCTTC. Translated: CASSNPSTGANYGYTF.